The rows below give T cell receptor beta chains drawn from one sample of a study of OX40 agonist ivuxolimab in advanced cancers. Here immunoSEQ multiplex PCR was the method, and the copy in TCRdb shows in-frame clones only, minus some. Here the sample spans approximately 46,000 clones, roughly 86% being singletons. The specimen comprised CD4+ or CD8+ T cells sorted from blood, sampled in a trial of the OX40 agonist ivuxolimab. These TCRs come from an adult with an advanced solid tumor such as melanoma, head and neck, liver or kidney cancer. Each CDR3 is given with its conserved first and last residue. Clone size is given for some rows only: seen once, a few or many times, or a class if the clone is expanded.

TRBV7-8	-	CASSPRDYFLAGELFF
TRBV11-2	-	CASSLDQSYNEQFF
TRBV19	-	CASSMGLAGVYNEQFF
TRBV30	-	CAWSAGVGDTQYF
TRBV19	-	CASSISRATADTQYF
TRBV4-3	-	CASSQDLGTGNEQFF
TRBV15	-	CATSRAGADEQFF
TRBV6-1	-	CASRGLDRPYEQYF
TRBV6-5	-	CASNPDRGGNGYTF
TRBV27	-	CASSLGPRSYGYTF
TRBV27	few	CASHTNSHTEAFF
TRBV25-1	-	CASSEYNSWGTEAFF
TRBV6-5	few	CASSYGTNNEQFF
TRBV7-9	-	CASSFVGGTPTYEQYF
TRBV11-2	once	CASSKIASGELFF
TRBV29-1	once	CSVEYRANTEAFF
TRBV10-3	-	CALGEGADTQYF
TRBV7-6	once	CASSMGQQPQHF
TRBV4-2	-	CASSQDGGGGADTQYF
TRBV11-2	-	CASSLGRGHFYEQYF
TRBV9	-	CASSGHGTSRYEQYF
TRBV18	once	CASSPPLDTQYF
TRBV15	once	CATSRSVRQGSGNTIYF
TRBV27	-	CASSSRWGSYNEQFF
TRBV10-1	-	CASKGTGEKDYGYTF
TRBV6-1	-	CASSEAINPAYEQYF
TRBV9	-	CASSVAGSQAYEQYF
TRBV25-1	few	CASSGDYTDTQYF
TRBV15	-	CATSRRRYGTSEYNEQFF
TRBV7-9	-	CASSPTSGRVSEQFF
TRBV7-9	-	CASSLGLAGGGREQYF